These 5 T cell receptor beta chains were all obtained from the same sample, sequenced in a study of blood T cell repertoires in COVID-19. TCRdb keeps only in-frame clones here, not all; method: immunoSEQ multiplex PCR. The repertoire holds 150,000 to 200,000 clones, about 86% seen once, with roughly 11% in the top ten. Specimen: peripheral blood. The source of these receptors is a man between 70 and 80 years old with active or convalescent COVID-19.

J is TRBJ2-5 and V is TRBV6-5; 9 bases line up with TRBD1. V shed 8 bases and J 5 bases; nucleotides not matched to a gene: 9. From germline, CDR1 is MNHEY and CDR2 SVGAGI. CDR3 length: 14 residues. The CDR3 loop reads CASRGQGRGETQYF. CDR3 in DNA: TGTGCCAGCCGAGGACAGGGGAGAGGGGAGACCCAGTACTTC.

The chain's CDR3 is CASSLAGVWDSYEQYF. Here the CDR3 DNA reads TGTGCCAGCAGCTTAGCAGGGGTCTGGGACTCCTACGAGCAGTACTTC. The chain carries TRBV7-9 and TRBJ2-7; D perhaps matches TRBD1 (5 bases). CDR1 SEHNR and CDR2 FQNEAQ come from the germline V gene (reference sequence). Trimming stripped 0 bases from V and 0 bases from J, with 12 bases between. CDR3 length: 16 amino acids.

The rearrangement links TRBV28 to TRBJ2-3, with D perhaps TRBD1 (5 bases). This CDR3 spans 18 amino acids. Trimming removed 4 bases from V and 3 bases from J, with 23 bases in between. Per the germline V gene, CDR1 is MDHEN and CDR2 is SYDVKM. The CDR3 region has the DNA TGTGCCAGCAGTTCCCCTAAGGGGCCGTATACGAGGACAGATACGCAGTATTTT. Protein sequence: CASSSPKGPYTRTDTQYF.

The chain links TRBV7-2 to TRBJ1-2; D is ambiguous. CDR3 length equals 16 residues. The V gene's germline CDR1 is SGHTA and CDR2 FQGNSA. Deletions cut 5 bases from V and 1 base from J, with 17 bases between. CDR3 region: CASSPTWTRINYGYTF. In DNA form, the CDR3 reads TGTGCCAGCAGCCCCACATGGACTCGGATTAACTATGGCTACACCTTC.

In this sample, this clone turned up once. V is TRBV6-6 and J is TRBJ1-5, with D unresolved. This CDR3 region has 16 residues. Germline V gene sequence: CDR1 MNHNY, CDR2 SVGAGI (reference sequence). Trimming took 0 bases from V and 3 from J, leaving 12 bases between them. CDR3 protein: CASSYSPGGNNQPQHF. The DNA for the CDR3 is TGTGCCAGCAGTTACTCGCCTGGCGGAAACAATCAGCCCCAGCATTTT.